This T cell receptor (beta chain) was captured in a study of beta chain features in type 1 diabetes. There was one heparinised blood draw per donor, averaging around 100 mL. This clone has just a few counts. What it binds is not known. Study outcomes and limitations: Across patients, naive, central memory and Treg TCRB repertoires exhibited apparently greater similarity than was observed across healthy donors. Whether TCRB rearrangement is influenced by HLA type was left unresolved in this analysis.

Germline loops: CDR1 SGHAT, CDR2 FQNNGV. With 0 bases removed from V and 3 bases from J, the gap between germline ends came to 5 bases. The CDR3 runs 13 residues. As every portion of the isolated RNA was reverse transcribed, the sequencing read expressed TCRB transcripts. Only in-frame clones appear in the TCRdb table, and some are missing; sequencing was by immunoSEQ multiplex PCR. Of around 150,000 clones listed, approximately 8.1% were seen once; the top ten hold around 0.65%. This clonotype was obtained from a man younger than 30 in good health. J is TRBJ1-1 and V is TRBV11-2; D call uncertain. Sequenced material: central memory CD4+ T cells from blood. The CDR3 reads CASSLDEDTEAFF. CDR3 bases: TGTGCCAGCAGCTTAGATGAGGACACTGAAGCTTTCTTT.